This T cell receptor (beta chain) was found in a study of T cell responses to AZD1222 COVID-19 vaccine. Study overall: Whether given at about 4 or about 12 weeks, second doses were pooled. Findings and caveats of the study: Repertoires were obtained solely post-peak T cell response. White British ancestry dominated among donors, who included more females, and clonal diversity was possibly underestimated. After two AZD1222 doses, spike-specific TCR breadth and depth rose versus day 0.

Details on this clone: Its specificity is unknown.

Trimming cost V 3 bases and J 6 bases, with 11 bases left between them. This CDR3 region has 13 residues. Germline V lookup: CDR1 LNHDA, CDR2 SQIVND (reference sequence). The protocol was immunoSEQ multiplex PCR, while the TCRdb copy is restricted to in-frame clones and leaves out a portion. The data show under 150,000 clones, with about nine tenths seen just once and about 2.4% held by the top ten. The receptor's source is an adult in good health. The sequences come from peripheral blood, collected on day 0 of AZD1222 vaccination. V is TRBV19 and J is TRBJ1-1; tentative D call: TRBD1 (6 bases). CDR3 residues: CASSMVRGSEAFF. The CDR3 coding sequence is TGTGCCAGTAGTATGGTCAGGGGCTCTGAAGCTTTCTTT.